Shown below are 32 T cell receptor beta chains from a single sample sequenced in a study of blood T cell repertoires in COVID-19. The method was immunoSEQ multiplex PCR; TCRdb's version includes in-frame clones alone and lacks a portion of them. This repertoire shows tens of thousands of clones, over 70% found once; its top ten account for around 4%. Sequencing was carried out using peripheral blood. Source of these receptors: a woman in her fifties or sixties with acute or convalescent COVID-19.

This chain links TRBV11-2 with TRBJ1-1; 8 bases match TRBD1. J lost 4 bases, V lost 5 bases, and 6 bases had no gene match. Germline CDR1 and CDR2: SGHAT and FQNNGV. The CDR3 has 14 amino acids. The CDR3 DNA follows: TGTGCCAGCAGCCCAGGGGGCGCGGTCACTGAAGCTTTCTTT. This sequence encodes CASSPGGAVTEAFF.

This clone was detected only a few times. The genes are TRBV19 and TRBJ1-2, with no clear D. The CDR3 is 13 amino acids. From germline, CDR1 is LNHDA and CDR2 SQIVND (reference sequence). V was cut by 3 bases and J by 3 bases, with 8 bases left in between. CDR3 bases: TGTGCCAGTAGTATCGAGGGAGACTATGGCTACACCTTC. Residues: CASSIEGDYGYTF.

The chain recombines TRBV15 with TRBJ1-3; D gene unclear. Trimming shortened V by 0 bases and J by 1 base, and 4 bases separated the two germline ends. The CDR3 contains 14 residues. In germline, CDR1 is LNHNV, CDR2 YYDKDF (reference sequence). The CDR3 region is CATSRDRSGNTIYF. CDR3 bases: TGTGCCACCAGCAGAGACAGATCTGGAAACACCATATATTTT.

V gene TRBV5-5 combines with J gene TRBJ1-2, with D possibly being TRBD1 (5 bases). CDR1 and CDR2 from the germline V gene are SGHKS and YYEKEE (reference sequence). Trimming took off 1 base at V and 4 bases at J, with 8 bases between the two ends. This CDR3 comprises 13 residues. As DNA, the CDR3 is TGTGCCAGCAGCTTGTTCCAGGGCTATGGCTACACCTTC. It is translated as CASSLFQGYGYTF.

The rearrangement joins TRBV24-1 to TRBJ1-1, with a tentative D call TRBD1 (5 bases). Germline V lookup: CDR1 KGHDR, CDR2 SFDVKD. Trimming removed 0 bases from V and 7 bases from J, with 8 bases in between. CDR3 length: 13 amino acids. Written as DNA, the CDR3 is TGTGCCACCAGTGATTTGGGGGGAGGTGAAGCTTTCTTT. It codes for CATSDLGGGEAFF.

The table lists this clone with a count of one. The chain couples TRBV7-2 to TRBJ2-7, with a possible D match to TRBD1 (5 bases). This CDR3 is 16 amino acids long. V lost 5 bases to trimming and J lost 3 bases, with 20 bases between them. Germline CDR1 and CDR2: SGHTA and FQGNSA. CDR3 nucleotide sequence: TGTGCCAGCAGCCGTCGCAATCAGGGCCTCGACTACGAGCAGTACTTC. This translates into CASSRRNQGLDYEQYF.

Here the CDR3 DNA reads TGCGCCAGCAGCCGCGGGGGGGAGCAGGGGGTTTGGTGGCAAGAGACCCAGTACTTC. Encoded protein: CASSRGGEQGVWWQETQYF. The chain links TRBV4-3 to TRBJ2-5; TRBD2 agrees at 9 bases. The CDR3 spans 19 residues. Germline assignment: CDR1 LGHNA and CDR2 YSLEER. The V segment lost 4 bases and the J segment 2 bases; nucleotides outside the gene matches: 17.

J is TRBJ1-5 and V is TRBV19, with TRBD1 as a possible D gene (6 bases). V dropped 4 bases and J dropped 1 base, with 17 bases sitting between them. The CDR3 is 17 residues long. CDR1 is LNHDA and CDR2 is SQIVND in the germline V gene (reference sequence). The CDR3 sequence: CASSTPVRGPSNQPQHF. In nucleotides, the CDR3 is TGTGCCAGTAGTACCCCGGTGCGGGGGCCAAGCAATCAGCCCCAGCATTTT.

The chain carries TRBV5-8 and TRBJ2-4; a weak D match, TRBD1 (5 bases). The CDR3 has 17 amino acids. V dropped 4 bases and J dropped 1 base, with 18 bases sitting between them. Germline CDR1 is SGHTS and CDR2 is YDEGEE. CDR3 bases: TGTGCCAGCAGCCCAAGACAGTCTACCGGGGCCAAAAACATTCAGTACTTC. This gives the protein CASSPRQSTGAKNIQYF.

The rearrangement uses TRBV30 and TRBJ1-4, with D possibly being TRBD1 (5 bases). V lost 1 base, J lost 10 bases, and 16 bases lay in between. CDR3 length: 14 amino acids. Germline values: CDR1 GTSNPN, CDR2 SVGIG (reference sequence). The CDR3 here is CAWSGDFSSRKLFF. The CDR3 nucleotides read TGTGCCTGGAGTGGGGACTTTTCCTCCCGAAAACTGTTTTTT.

The CDR3, as DNA: TGTGCCATCAGTGAGTCGAGAGGGACAGGGAACGTACAAACTGAAGCTTTCTTT. Translation: CAISESRGTGNVQTEAFF. This chain links TRBV10-3 with TRBJ1-1; 9 bases are shared with TRBD1. This CDR3 has 18 residues. The ends lost 0 bases at V and 5 bases at J; junction bases unmatched: 13. Germline V gives CDR1 ENHRY, CDR2 SYGVKD.

The chain employs TRBV7-6 and TRBJ1-2; TRBD1 aligns across 9 bases. Germline lookup yields CDR1 SGHVS and CDR2 FNYEAQ. The CDR3 extends over 13 amino acids. The J segment lost 6 bases and the V segment lost 4 bases, leaving 3 bases of the junction unmatched. Here the CDR3 DNA reads TGTGCCAGCAGCTCCCGGACAGGGGATGGCTACACCTTC. Translated, it gives CASSSRTGDGYTF.

This sequence joins TRBV11-2 and TRBJ2-1; 7 bases line up with TRBD2. The CDR3 length is 15 residues. Losses at the gene ends were 3 bases for V and 8 bases for J; bases not matched to a gene: 10. CDR1 is SGHAT and CDR2 is FQNNGV in the germline V gene. CDR3 amino acids: CASSFWGGYLDEQFF. The CDR3, as DNA: TGTGCCAGCAGCTTCTGGGGGGGTTACCTCGATGAGCAGTTCTTC.

V and J are TRBV14 and TRBJ1-6; weak D call: TRBD1 (5 bases). Germline-derived CDR1 and CDR2 are SGHDN and FVKESK. The ends were cut back, 2 bases at V and 3 bases at J, with 8 bases in the middle. The CDR3 runs 15 residues. In DNA, the CDR3 is TGTGCCAGCAGCCAACAGACAGTCTATAATTCACCCCTCCACTTT. Protein sequence: CASSQQTVYNSPLHF.

This sequence joins TRBV18 and TRBJ2-1, with 7 nucleotides matching TRBD2. J was trimmed by 6 bases and V by 6 bases; bases with no gene match: 11. This CDR3 contains 15 residues. CDR1 and CDR2 from the germline V gene are KGHSH and LQKENI. In DNA, the CDR3 is TGTGCCAGCTCGCCGTCGGGGGGTCACCTCAATGAGCAGTTCTTC. Translated: CASSPSGGHLNEQFF.

The chain links TRBV9 to TRBJ1-1; D gene unclear. Germline values: CDR1 SGDLS, CDR2 YYNGEE. Trimming removed 0 bases at V and 3 bases at J, with 12 bases between. The CDR3 loop spans 15 amino acids. The CDR3 bases are TGTGCCAGCAGCGTAGGAGAGGGCGGGGACACTGAAGCTTTCTTT. Protein sequence: CASSVGEGGDTEAFF. Full variable domain (rest looked up from reference TRBV9 and TRBJ1-1): DSGVTQTPKHLITATGQRVTLRCSPRSGDLSVYWYQQSLDQGLQFLIQYYNGEERAKGNILERFSAQQFPDLHSELNLSSLELGDSALYFCASSVGEGGDTEAFFGQGTRLTVV.

The rearrangement joins TRBV14 to TRBJ2-3, with D perhaps TRBD1 (6 bases). CDR1 SGHDN and CDR2 FVKESK come from the germline V gene. The V end lost 1 base, the J end lost 3 bases, and 17 bases lay between the germline ends. The CDR3 extends over 17 amino acids. CDR3 amino acids: CASSQGIGRGGTDTQYF. The CDR3 nucleotides are TGTGCCAGCAGCCAAGGAATCGGCAGGGGTGGTACAGATACGCAGTATTTT.

The J gene is TRBJ2-7, the V gene TRBV6-1, with D hard to call. Between the trimmed V and J ends, which lost 3 bases and 7 bases, there was a span of 10 bases. This CDR3 contains 12 residues. Germline-derived CDR1 and CDR2 are MNHNS and SASEGT. The CDR3 region is CASSEAGWEQYF. In nucleotides, the CDR3 is TGTGCCAGCAGTGAGGCAGGTTGGGAGCAGTACTTC.

This clone showed up just once. The chain employs TRBV5-4 and TRBJ2-1; TRBD2 aligns across 10 bases. Germline CDR1 reads SGHNT; CDR2 reads YYREEE (reference sequence). This CDR3 region has 15 residues. Trimming cost V 5 bases and J 1 base; bases outside gene matches: 3. CDR3 coding DNA: TGTGCCAGCAGTCTAGCGGGGGATTCCTACAATGAGCAGTTCTTC. The encoded protein is CASSLAGDSYNEQFF.

This chain links TRBV27 with TRBJ1-2, with D uncertain. The V gene lost 4 bases and the J gene lost 4 bases, with 4 bases spanning the gap. Per germline, CDR1 MNHEY and CDR2 SMNVEV (reference sequence). This CDR3 has 11 amino acids. The CDR3 here is CASSSLYGYTF. The CDR3, as DNA: TGTGCCAGCAGTTCCCTCTATGGCTACACCTTC.

The rearrangement links TRBV6-2 or TRBV6-3 to TRBJ1-6, with D perhaps matching TRBD1 (6 bases). Germline V gene lookup returns CDR1 MNHEY and CDR2 SVGEGT. This CDR3 has 19 amino acids. The V end lost 2 bases, the J end lost 0 bases, and 17 bases lay between the germline ends. This chain's CDR3 is CASSYPLGRGSSYNSPLHF. As DNA, the CDR3 is TGTGCCAGCAGTTACCCTCTCGGAAGGGGGAGCTCCTATAATTCACCCCTCCACTTT.

This chain connects TRBV10-3 to TRBJ1-1, with TRBD1 as a possible D gene (5 bases). Germline-derived CDR1 and CDR2 are ENHRY and SYGVKD. The CDR3 contains 14 residues. Trimming shortened V by 4 bases and J by 4 bases, and 13 bases separated the two germline ends. CDR3 region: CAISVSGLGTEAFF. The CDR3 DNA reads as TGTGCCATCAGTGTATCAGGGCTGGGCACTGAAGCTTTCTTT.

The V gene is TRBV11-2, the J gene TRBJ1-4; the D is unclear. The germline V and J ends were trimmed by 5 bases and 4 bases, with 8 bases remaining between them. CDR3 length: 13 residues. Germline V gene data show CDR1 as SGHAT and CDR2 as FQNNGV. CDR3 DNA sequence: TGTGCCAGCAGCCTATACGATAATGAAAAACTGTTTTTT. Residues: CASSLYDNEKLFF. Drawing the rest from reference TRBV11-2 and TRBJ1-4, the complete variable domain is EAGVAQSPRYKIIEKRQSVAFWCNPISGHATLYWYQQILGQGPKLLIQFQNNGVVDDSQLPKDRFSAERLKGVDSTLKIQPAKLEDSAVYLCASSLYDNEKLFFGSGTQLSVL.

The genes are TRBV27 and TRBJ1-1, with D possibly matching TRBD1 (6 bases). Germline V gene lookup returns CDR1 MNHEY and CDR2 SMNVEV (reference sequence). The CDR3 consists of 14 residues. V lost 4 bases and J 6 bases, leaving 15 bases between the germline ends. The CDR3: CASSSGHGRAEAFF. The CDR3 bases are TGTGCCAGCAGTTCGGGACACGGGCGCGCTGAAGCTTTCTTT.

This clone has just a few counts. This chain joins TRBV28 and TRBJ1-1; possible D gene TRBD1, 6 bases. Germline-derived CDR1 and CDR2 are MDHEN and SYDVKM. The CDR3 covers 14 residues. The germline V and J ends were trimmed by 4 bases and 8 bases, with 17 bases remaining between them. For the CDR3, the DNA is TGTGCCAGCAGTTCAACACAGGGCTGGGAGGAAGCTTTCTTT. It translates to CASSSTQGWEEAFF.

About this clone: Other DNA variants within this sample encode the same CDR3. V is TRBV5-5 and J is TRBJ2-7; 10 bases line up with TRBD1. This CDR3 has 14 residues. CDR1 is SGHKS and CDR2 is YYEKEE in the germline V gene (reference sequence). Trimming removed 4 bases from V and 2 bases from J; junction bases left unmatched: 3. CDR3 protein: CASSRDRGPYEQYF. The CDR3 bases are TGTGCCAGCAGCAGGGACAGGGGCCCCTACGAGCAGTACTTC.

The chain joins TRBV19 to TRBJ2-1; D unresolved. Trimming took off 4 bases at V and 8 bases at J, with 15 bases between the two ends. The CDR3 is 14 residues long. Germline values: CDR1 LNHDA, CDR2 SQIVND (reference sequence). In nucleotides, the CDR3 is TGTGCCAGTAGTACATTCACTTTTACCGATGAGCAGTTCTTC. This encodes CASSTFTFTDEQFF.

The chain recombines TRBV9 with TRBJ2-6, with unresolved D. The CDR3 is made up of 16 amino acids. The germline V gene has CDR1 SGDLS and CDR2 YYNGEE. The ends were cut back, 4 bases at V and 0 bases at J, with 11 bases in the middle. CDR3 DNA sequence: TGTGCCAGCAGCCCCCGTGTTAGCTCTGGGGCCAACGTCCTGACTTTC. It yields the protein CASSPRVSSGANVLTF.

In this sample, this clone turned up a few times. The J gene is TRBJ1-2, the V gene TRBV3-1 (or the pseudogene TRBV3-2); a possible D gene is TRBD1 (5 bases). V was clipped by 0 bases and J by 4 bases, with 12 bases between them. Germline V gene lookup returns CDR1 LGHDT and CDR2 YNNKEL (reference sequence). This CDR3 contains 15 residues. The CDR3 spells CASSQDWRGFYGYTF. The CDR3 DNA reads TGTGCCAGCAGCCAAGATTGGCGGGGCTTCTATGGCTACACCTTC.

This clone showed up just a few times. The gene calls are TRBV5-4 and TRBJ1-2; 7 bases are shared with TRBD1. Germline CDR1 reads SGHNT; CDR2 reads YYREEE (reference sequence). The length of the CDR3 is 15 residues. Trimming cost V 4 bases and J 4 bases; bases outside gene matches: 10. The CDR3 loop reads CASSVTGEYGYGYTF. The DNA of the CDR3 is TGTGCCAGCAGCGTTACAGGGGAGTATGGCTATGGCTACACCTTC. The complete variable domain, with remaining parts taken from reference TRBV5-4 and TRBJ1-2, reads ETGVTQSPTHLIKTRGQQVTLRCSSQSGHNTVSWYQQALGQGPQFIFQYYREEENGRGNFPPRFSGLQFPNYSSELNVNALELDDSALYLCASSVTGEYGYGYTFGSGTRLTVV.

The J gene is TRBJ1-1, the V gene TRBV7-2, with TRBD1 identical over 10 bases. Germline CDR1 SGHTA, CDR2 FQGNSA. J gave up 0 bases and V 6 bases, and 7 bases lay outside the gene matches. The CDR3 runs 16 residues. CDR3 sequence: CASSPRTGGLNTEAFF. The CDR3 DNA is TGTGCCAGCAGTCCCCGGACAGGGGGATTGAACACTGAAGCTTTCTTT.

The chain employs TRBV9 and TRBJ1-3; 10 positions match TRBD1. Germline V lookup: CDR1 SGDLS, CDR2 YYNGEE. V was pared by 4 bases and J by 2 bases, with 6 bases of the junction left unmatched. CDR3 size: 16 residues. The CDR3, as DNA: TGTGCCAGCAGCCCCGAGGGGACAGGGGCTGGAAACACCATATATTTT. Protein product: CASSPEGTGAGNTIYF.